The TCR beta chain described here comes from a study of blood T cell repertoires in COVID-19. Study-level information: The United States, Italy and Spain provided the acute and convalescent COVID-19 samples. PBMCs, B-cell-depleted T cells, or T cells provided the cDNA or gDNA that made up the material.

Per the study methods: Amplified reference gene primers provided the basis for estimating nucleated cell counts. Clones were sequenced by immunoSEQ multiplex PCR, and TCRdb holds only the in-frame ones, with some missing. The V and J calls and clone size come from that table; D and trimming were worked out from the DNA. The sample records about 140,000 clones, about four fifths being singletons. With V trimmed by 2 bases and J by 2 bases, 3 bases remained unmatched. The CDR3 is 14 residues long. Germline V gene sequence: CDR1 SGHRS, CDR2 YFSETQ. This receptor was identified in a human donor in a cohort sampled during active COVID-19. What was sequenced was peripheral blood. The genes are TRBV5-1 and TRBJ2-5, with 7 bases matching TRBD2. The CDR3 nucleotides are TGCGCCAGCAGCTTAATCGGGGGGCAAGAGACCCAGTACTTC. This gives the protein CASSLIGGQETQYF.